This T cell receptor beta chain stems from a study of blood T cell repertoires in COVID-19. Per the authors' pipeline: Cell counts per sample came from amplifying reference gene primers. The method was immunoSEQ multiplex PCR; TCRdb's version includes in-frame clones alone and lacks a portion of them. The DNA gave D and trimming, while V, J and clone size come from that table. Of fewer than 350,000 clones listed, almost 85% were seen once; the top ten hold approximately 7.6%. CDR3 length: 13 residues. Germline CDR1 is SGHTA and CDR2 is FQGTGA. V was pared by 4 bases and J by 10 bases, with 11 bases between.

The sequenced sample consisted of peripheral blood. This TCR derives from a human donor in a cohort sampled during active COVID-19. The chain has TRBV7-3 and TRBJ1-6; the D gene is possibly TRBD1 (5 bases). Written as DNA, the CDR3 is TGTGCCAGCAGCTCCGACAGAGACTCACCCCTCCACTTT. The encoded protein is CASSSDRDSPLHF.